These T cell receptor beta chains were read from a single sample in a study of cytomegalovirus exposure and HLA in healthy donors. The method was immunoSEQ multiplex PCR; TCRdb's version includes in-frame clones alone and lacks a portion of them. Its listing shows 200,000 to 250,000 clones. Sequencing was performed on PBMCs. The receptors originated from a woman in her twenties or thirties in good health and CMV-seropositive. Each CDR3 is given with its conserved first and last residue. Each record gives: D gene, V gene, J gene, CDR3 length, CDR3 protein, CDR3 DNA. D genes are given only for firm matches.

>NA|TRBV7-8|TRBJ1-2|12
CASSLLEYGYTF
TGTGCCAGCAGCTTATTGGAGTATGGCTACACCTTC
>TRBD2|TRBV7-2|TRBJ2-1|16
CASSFRGLAGGREQFF
TGTGCCAGCAGCTTCCGTGGACTAGCGGGAGGCCGGGAGCAGTTCTTC
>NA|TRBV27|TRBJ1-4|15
CASSSSKTGFEKLFF
TGTGCCAGCAGTTCATCCAAGACAGGTTTTGAAAAACTGTTTTTT
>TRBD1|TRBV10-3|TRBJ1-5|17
CAISTSGTGFSDQPQHF
TGTGCCATCAGTACTTCCGGGACAGGGTTTTCCGATCAGCCCCAGCATTTT
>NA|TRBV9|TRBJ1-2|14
CASSVAGSSYGYTF
TGTGCCAGCAGCGTAGCGGGGTCATCCTATGGCTACACCTTC
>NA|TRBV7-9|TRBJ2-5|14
CASSLGAGPVTQYF
TGTGCCAGCAGCTTAGGGGCGGGACCCGTGACCCAGTACTTC
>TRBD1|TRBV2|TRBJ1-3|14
CASRRDSDGNTIYF
TGTGCCAGCCGCCGGGACAGCGATGGAAACACCATATATTTT
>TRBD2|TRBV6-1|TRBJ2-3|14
CASSSDPGLGPQYF
TGTGCCAGCAGCTCAGACCCGGGACTAGGCCCTCAGTATTTT
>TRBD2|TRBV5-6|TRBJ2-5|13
CASSSGPTREQYF
TGTGCCAGCAGCTCCGGGCCGACGCGGGAGCAGTACTTC
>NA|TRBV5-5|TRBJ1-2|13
CASSLRDSRGYTF
TGTGCCAGCAGCTTGAGGGACTCGAGGGGCTACACCTTC
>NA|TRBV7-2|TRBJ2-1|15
CASSSTGSSYNEQFF
TGTGCCAGCAGCTCGACTGGGAGCTCCTACAATGAGCAGTTCTTC
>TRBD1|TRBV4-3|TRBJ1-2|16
CASSQVSGTGIRGYTF
TGCGCCAGCAGCCAAGTATCCGGGACAGGTATAAGGGGCTACACCTTC
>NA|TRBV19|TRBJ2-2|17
CASNSWRTEKNTGELFF
TGTGCCAGTAATTCTTGGCGGACAGAAAAGAACACCGGGGAGCTGTTTTTT
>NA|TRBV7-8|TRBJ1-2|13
CASSLEAAGGYTF
TGTGCCAGCAGCTTGGAGGCCGCTGGGGGCTACACCTTC
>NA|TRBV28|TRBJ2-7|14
CASSLGGGPYEQYF
TGTGCCAGCAGTTTAGGGGGGGGCCCCTACGAGCAGTACTTC
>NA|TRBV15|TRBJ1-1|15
CATSRARGGHTEAFF
TGTGCCACCAGCAGAGCCCGGGGGGGCCACACTGAAGCTTTCTTT
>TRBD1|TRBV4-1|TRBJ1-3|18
CASSQTYRQQGVGNTIYF
TGCGCCAGCAGCCAAACCTACCGCCAACAGGGGGTTGGAAACACCATATATTTT
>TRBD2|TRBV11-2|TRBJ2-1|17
CASSLDLTSGTYNEQFF
TGTGCCAGCAGCTTAGATCTAACTAGCGGGACCTACAATGAGCAGTTCTTC
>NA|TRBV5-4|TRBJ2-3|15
CASSLGLVSTDTQYF
TGTGCCAGCAGCTTGGGACTGGTTAGCACAGATACGCAGTATTTT
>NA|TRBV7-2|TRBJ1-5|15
CASSQRGIGIQPQHF
TGTGCCAGCAGCCAAAGGGGGATCGGAATTCAGCCCCAGCATTTT
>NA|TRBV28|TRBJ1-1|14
CASSPVRVGTEAFF
TGTGCCAGCAGTCCAGTCAGGGTTGGCACTGAAGCTTTCTTT
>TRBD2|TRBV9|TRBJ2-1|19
CASSVGLAGESRSYNEQFF
TGTGCCAGCAGCGTAGGGCTAGCGGGAGAGTCAAGATCCTACAATGAGCAGTTCTTC
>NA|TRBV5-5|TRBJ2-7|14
CASSTWTDIYEQYF
TGTGCCAGCAGCACCTGGACAGATATCTACGAGCAGTACTTC
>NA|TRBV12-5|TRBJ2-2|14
CASGLGQVGRELFF
TGTGCTAGTGGTTTGGGGCAGGTTGGCCGGGAGCTGTTTTTT
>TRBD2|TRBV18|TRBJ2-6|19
CASSPIGTSGPSGANVLTF
TGTGCCAGCTCACCAATTGGGACTAGCGGGCCCTCTGGGGCCAACGTCCTGACTTTC
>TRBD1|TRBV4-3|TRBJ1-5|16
CASSQDGTGAHQPQHF
TGCGCCAGCAGCCAAGATGGGACAGGGGCCCATCAGCCCCAGCATTTT
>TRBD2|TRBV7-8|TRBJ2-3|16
CASSLGTSGSTDTQYF
TGTGCCAGCAGCTTAGGGACTAGCGGAAGCACAGATACGCAGTATTTT
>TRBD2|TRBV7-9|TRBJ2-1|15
CASSPGLAGDNEQFF
TGTGCCAGCAGCCCCGGACTAGCGGGAGACAATGAGCAGTTCTTC
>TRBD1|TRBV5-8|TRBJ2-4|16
CASSSTGSLAKNIQYF
TGTGCCAGCAGCTCGACAGGGAGCCTAGCCAAAAACATTCAGTACTTC
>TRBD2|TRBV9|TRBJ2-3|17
CASSVAYSGRVSDTQYF
TGTGCCAGCAGCGTAGCGTATAGCGGGAGGGTCTCAGATACGCAGTATTTT
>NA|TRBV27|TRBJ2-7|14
CASSARQGAHEQYF
TGTGCCAGCAGTGCCCGGCAGGGTGCCCACGAGCAGTACTTC
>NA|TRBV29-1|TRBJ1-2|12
CSVPPGLYGYTF
TGCAGCGTCCCCCCGGGACTCTATGGCTACACCTTC
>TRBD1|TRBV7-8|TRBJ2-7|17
CASSLALDRGASYEQYF
TGTGCCAGCAGCTTAGCGCTAGACAGGGGGGCCTCCTACGAGCAGTACTTC
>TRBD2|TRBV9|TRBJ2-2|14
CASWPGGSTGELFF
TGTGCCAGCTGGCCTGGCGGGAGTACCGGGGAGCTGTTTTTT
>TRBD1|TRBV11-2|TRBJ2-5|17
CASSLPVSGTDFYTQYF
TGTGCCAGCAGCTTACCCGTTTCCGGGACAGATTTTTACACCCAGTACTTC
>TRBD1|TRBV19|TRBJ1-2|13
CASRPRTGNGYTF
TGTGCCAGTAGACCCAGGACAGGGAATGGCTACACCTTC
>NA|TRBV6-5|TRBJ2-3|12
CASSPGTDTQYF
TGTGCCAGCAGCCCGGGGACAGATACGCAGTATTTT
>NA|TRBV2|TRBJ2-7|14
CASRGQGISYEQYF
TGTGCCAGCAGGGGGCAGGGGATAAGTTACGAGCAGTACTTC
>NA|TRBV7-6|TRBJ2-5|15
CASSLAILQLETQYF
TGTGCCAGCAGCTTAGCGATTCTCCAGTTAGAGACCCAGTACTTC
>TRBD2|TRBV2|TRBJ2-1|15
CASRPSGGAVNEQFF
TGTGCCAGCAGGCCTAGCGGGGGGGCGGTCAATGAGCAGTTCTTC
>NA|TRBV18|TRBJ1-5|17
CASSRVRGEDRNQPQHF
TGTGCCAGCTCACGTGTTCGAGGGGAGGATCGCAATCAGCCCCAGCATTTT
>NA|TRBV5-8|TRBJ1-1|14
CASSFGQGYTEAFF
TGTGCCAGCAGCTTCGGGCAGGGATACACTGAAGCTTTCTTT
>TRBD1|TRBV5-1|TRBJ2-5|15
CASEKTGGAGETQYF
TGCGCCAGCGAAAAGACAGGGGGCGCGGGGGAGACCCAGTACTTC
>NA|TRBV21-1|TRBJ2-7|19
CASSKVVSLQQGALYEQYF
TGTGCCAGCAGCAAAGTTGTGTCGCTGCAACAGGGGGCTCTCTACGAGCAGTACTTC
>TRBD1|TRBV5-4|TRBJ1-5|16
CASSLGEGGTRGPQHF
TGTGCCAGCAGCTTGGGTGAAGGGGGCACCCGGGGGCCCCAGCATTTT
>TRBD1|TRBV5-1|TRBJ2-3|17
CASSLGPRTGVTDTQYF
TGCGCCAGCAGCTTGGGGCCGCGGACAGGAGTCACAGATACGCAGTATTTT
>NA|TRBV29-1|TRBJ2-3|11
CSVPVVDTQYF
TGCAGCGTTCCTGTTGTGGATACGCAGTATTTT
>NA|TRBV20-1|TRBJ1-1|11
CSARDWREAFF
TGCAGTGCTAGAGACTGGAGAGAAGCTTTCTTT
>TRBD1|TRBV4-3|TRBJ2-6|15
CASSYQGAGANVLTF
TGCGCCAGCAGCTACCAGGGGGCTGGGGCCAACGTCCTGACTTTC
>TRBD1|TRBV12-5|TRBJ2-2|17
CASGFGVGQGYAGELFF
TGTGCTAGTGGTTTTGGAGTGGGACAGGGGTACGCCGGGGAGCTGTTTTTT
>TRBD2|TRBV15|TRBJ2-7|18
CATSSDSGGSGGPLEQYF
TGTGCCACCAGCAGTGACTCTGGTGGTAGCGGGGGACCTTTGGAGCAGTACTTC
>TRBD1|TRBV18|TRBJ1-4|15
CASSPLQGAGEKLFF
TGTGCCAGCTCACCACTACAGGGGGCTGGGGAAAAACTGTTTTTT
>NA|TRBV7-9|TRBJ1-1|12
CASTPRGTEAFF
TGTGCCAGCACCCCAAGAGGGACTGAAGCTTTCTTT
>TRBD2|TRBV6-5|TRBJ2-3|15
CASSYSIAGPDTQYF
TGTGCCAGCAGTTACTCGATAGCGGGACCAGATACGCAGTATTTT
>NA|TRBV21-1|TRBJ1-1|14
CASSKASRNTEAFF
TGTGCCAGCAGCAAAGCGTCCAGGAACACTGAAGCTTTCTTT
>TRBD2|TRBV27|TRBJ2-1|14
CASSAGTTLGEQFF
TGTGCCAGCAGTGCTGGGACTACTCTAGGTGAGCAGTTCTTC
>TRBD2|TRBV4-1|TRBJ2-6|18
CASSPLAGGPSGANVLTF
TGCGCCAGCAGCCCCCTGGCGGGAGGGCCTTCGGGGGCCAACGTCCTGACTTTC
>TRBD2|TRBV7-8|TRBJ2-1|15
CASSSTAGAYNEQFF
TGTGCCAGCAGCTCAACCGCGGGAGCCTACAATGAGCAGTTCTTC
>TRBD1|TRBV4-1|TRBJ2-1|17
CASSQDSGGQGVNEQFF
TGCGCCAGCAGCCAAGATTCAGGGGGACAGGGGGTAAATGAGCAGTTCTTC